This T cell receptor (beta chain) was found in a study of molecular identifiers for immune sequencing clone quantification. Naive CD8 T cell sorting was performed on the CD8+CD4-CCR7+CD45RA+ phenotype. V was pared by 3 bases and J by 1 base, with 12 bases between. This CDR3 region has 14 residues. Looked up from germline, CDR1 is GTSNPN and CDR2 is SVGIG (reference sequence). Via MiXCR, TCRdb re-called the PCR reads, giving one row per CDR3 protein. The repertoire holds about 640,000 distinct CDR3 sequences, with just under 20% as singletons. Points from the study as a whole: In naive cells, under 1% of molecules belonged to clones above 20 RNA copies, against over 98% in effector cells.

Comment on this clonotype: Its specificity is not known.

The TCR originated in a human donor in good health. Some libraries in this study had Jurkat cell RNA spiked in. Sequences were obtained from naive CD8+ T cells from blood, with Jurkat cell RNA spiked in. The subset is: FACS-sorted CD8+CD4-CCR7+CD45RA+ naive T cells. This chain connects TRBV30 to TRBJ1-2; D remains ambiguous. The CDR3 sequence is CAWSTSAINYGYTF. CDR3 bases: TGTGCCTGGAGCACATCGGCCATTAACTATGGCTACACCTTC.